A single sample is the source of the 16 T cell receptor beta chains below, sequenced in a study of shared clonotypes between healthy human individuals (dated by TCRdb to the early 2020s). The method behind the library was the immunoSEQ multiplex PCR assay. TCRdb re-hosts the immuneACCESS table, in-frame sequences only. Its copies lack some clones; in the studies checked, an unresolved V gene accounts for under half of them, and the cause for the rest is not known. This sample has about 2,500,000 clones in its table, and around 94% of those were observed once. Of the sample, around 0.14% falls within the top ten clones. The specimen was naive CD4+ T cells sorted from blood. This sample's cell subset or site label indicates: CD45RA+ positively selected. Receptors were obtained from a man aged 18 to 30 in good health.

The gene calls are TRBV4-3 and TRBJ2-2, with 10 bases matching TRBD2. Germline CDR1 and CDR2: LGHNA and YSLEER. Unmatched junction bases numbered 15, after V lost 0 bases and J lost 2 bases. This CDR3 is built from 21 residues. CDR3 sequence reads: CASSQESPAGGPWVNTGELFF. The DNA of the CDR3 is TGCGCCAGCAGCCAAGAAAGTCCAGCGGGAGGGCCTTGGGTTAACACCGGGGAGCTGTTTTTT.

This clone occurred a few times. The sample holds other DNA sequences that translate to the same CDR3. The rearrangement links TRBV9 to TRBJ1-1, with D perhaps matching TRBD1 (5 bases). There are 15 residues in the CDR3. Trimming left V 0 bases short and J 0 bases short, with 9 bases between. Per germline, CDR1 SGDLS and CDR2 YYNGEE. The CDR3 DNA follows: TGTGCCAGCAGCGTAGCGGCAGGGATGAACACTGAAGCTTTCTTT. Protein: CASSVAAGMNTEAFF. The full variable domain, in which reference TRBV9 and TRBJ1-1 provide the parts outside the CDR3, is DSGVTQTPKHLITATGQRVTLRCSPRSGDLSVYWYQQSLDQGLQFLIQYYNGEERAKGNILERFSAQQFPDLHSELNLSSLELGDSALYFCASSVAAGMNTEAFFGQGTRLTVV.

The genes are TRBV15 and TRBJ1-1, with D possibly TRBD1 on 6 matching bases. V shed 3 bases and J shed 0 bases, with 11 bases lying between them. This CDR3 is built from 15 residues. The germline CDR1 and CDR2 sequences are LNHNV and YYDKDF (reference sequence). Written as DNA, the CDR3 is TGTGCCACCAGCAGTTTACCAGGGGTGAACACTGAAGCTTTCTTT. Translation: CATSSLPGVNTEAFF.

This clone has a single count. This sequence joins TRBV18 and TRBJ2-1, with D maybe TRBD1 (6 bases). The CDR3 loop spans 14 amino acids. V lost 5 bases, J lost 4 bases, and 12 bases lay in between. The germline gives CDR1 KGHSH, CDR2 LQKENI. CDR3 nucleotide sequence: TGTGCCAGCTCATCCGGGGACACGTACAATGAGCAGTTCTTC. It translates to CASSSGDTYNEQFF.

This chain joins TRBV2 and TRBJ2-3; the D call may be TRBD1 or TRBD2 (5 bases each). Germline V gene lookup returns CDR1 SNHLY and CDR2 FYNNEI. Trimming pared 3 bases from V and 0 bases from J, leaving 13 bases between. This CDR3 region has 16 residues. The CDR3 reads CASSDGTGPSTDTQYF. The CDR3 region has the DNA TGTGCCAGCAGTGATGGGACGGGTCCTAGCACAGATACGCAGTATTTT. The full variable domain, completed using reference TRBV2 and TRBJ2-3, is EPEVTQTPSHQVTQMGQEVILRCVPISNHLYFYWYRQILGQKVEFLVSFYNNEISEKSEIFDDQFSVERPDGSNFTLKIRSTKLEDSAMYFCASSDGTGPSTDTQYFGPGTRLTVL.

V and J are TRBV4-1 and TRBJ1-3, with D possibly being TRBD1 (5 bases). From germline, CDR1 is MGHRA and CDR2 YSYEKL. V lost 4 bases and J lost 5, with 18 bases in between. The CDR3 extends over 16 amino acids. The CDR3 loop reads CASSPTIGGNRNTIYF. DNA of the CDR3: TGCGCCAGCAGCCCCACGATTGGGGGTAACAGAAACACCATATATTTT.

Only one count was recorded for this clone. The V gene is TRBV27, the J gene TRBJ2-4; no definite D call. The V gene lost 7 bases and the J gene lost 5 bases, with 15 bases spanning the gap. Germline CDR1 and CDR2: MNHEY and SMNVEV (reference sequence). This CDR3 has 14 amino acids. The CDR3 nucleotides read TGTGCCAGCAAAAAACTCGGTGGGGAAAACATTCAGTACTTC. Its protein product is CASKKLGGENIQYF.

This chain uses TRBV7-2 with TRBJ2-5; TRBD2 aligns across 14 bases. The CDR3 has 18 residues. V trimming: 5 bases; J trimming: 4 bases; junction bases outside the gene matches: 12. In germline, CDR1 is SGHTA, CDR2 FQGNSA. The CDR3 DNA reads TGTGCCAGCAGCCCCCGACTAGCGGGGGGGGTTCTAGTAGAGACCCAGTACTTC. Protein: CASSPRLAGGVLVETQYF. Supplemented by reference TRBV7-2 and TRBJ2-5, the full variable domain reads GAGVSQSPSNKVTEKGKDVELRCDPISGHTALYWYRQSLGQGLEFLIYFQGNSAPDKSGLPSDRFSAERTGGSVSTLTIQRTQQEDSAVYLCASSPRLAGGVLVETQYFGPGTRLLVL.

The chain combines TRBV30 with TRBJ1-5; 10 bases are a match to TRBD1. The CDR3 contains 16 residues. V lost 3 bases, J lost 6 bases, and 11 bases stayed unmatched. Germline CDR1 reads GTSNPN; CDR2 reads SVGIG (reference sequence). The chain's CDR3 is CAWRSPGTGVFQPQHF. The DNA for the CDR3 is TGTGCCTGGAGATCACCCGGGACAGGGGTGTTTCAGCCCCAGCATTTT. Looking up the rest from reference TRBV30 and TRBJ1-5 gives the full variable domain: SQTIHQWPATLVQPVGSPLSLECTVEGTSNPNLYWYRQAAGRGLQLLFYSVGIGQISSEVPQNLSASRPQDRQFILSSKKLLLSDSGFYLCAWRSPGTGVFQPQHFGDGTRLSIL.

A remark on this clone: This specimen includes other DNA sequences encoding the same CDR3. The chain employs TRBV18 and TRBJ2-1; no reliable D call. Germline assignment: CDR1 KGHSH and CDR2 LQKENI. CDR3 size: 12 residues. The V gene lost 3 bases and the J gene lost 7 bases, with 7 bases spanning the gap. The CDR3, as DNA: TGTGCCAGCTCACCGGGCCCTAATGAGCAGTTCTTC. Its translation is CASSPGPNEQFF.

Worth noting for this clone: The junction differs from germline at one of its ends, possibly a read error. In nucleotides, the CDR3 is TGTGCCCGGAGGGACGACAGCTCCTATAATTCACCCCTCCACTTT. This sequence encodes CARRDDSSYNSPLHF. The V and J genes are TRBV30 and TRBJ1-6; a weak D match, TRBD1 (5 bases). The CDR3 runs to 15 residues. Per the germline V gene, CDR1 is GTSNPN and CDR2 is SVGIG (reference sequence).

The genes are TRBV5-1 and TRBJ2-5; D is undetermined. Trimming removed 3 bases at V and 1 base at J, with 10 bases between. This CDR3 region has 14 residues. Germline V lookup: CDR1 SGHRS, CDR2 YFSETQ. The CDR3 coding sequence is TGCGCCAGCAGCTCAGGACCGTCCCAAGAGACCCAGTACTTC. Encoded protein: CASSSGPSQETQYF.

This clone was observed a single time. This chain connects TRBV5-5 to TRBJ2-7; D possibly uses TRBD1 or TRBD2 (5 bases each). Per the germline V gene, CDR1 is SGHKS and CDR2 is YYEKEE (reference sequence). The V end was cut by 3 bases, the J end by 6 bases, with 19 bases between. There are 15 residues in the CDR3. The CDR3 DNA reads TGTGCCAGCAGCTCTTCCGGGACCATCCTTACCGAGCAGTACTTC. It translates to CASSSSGTILTEQYF.

The rearrangement joins TRBV21-1 to TRBJ1-2. TRBV21-1 is a pseudogene segment. The CDR3 sequence is 13 residues long. CDR3 residues: CASSKGFDYGYTF. CDR3 bases: TGTGCCAGCAGCAAAGGGTTCGACTATGGCTACACCTTC.

The chain combines TRBV6-6 with TRBJ2-7; no clear D. The V gene's germline CDR1 is MNHNY and CDR2 SVGAGI (reference sequence). The CDR3 has 11 amino acids. V was shortened by 6 bases and J by 7 bases, with 10 bases between the two germline ends. This chain's CDR3 is CASSFYEEQYF. CDR3 coding DNA: TGTGCCAGCAGCTTCTACGAGGAGCAGTACTTC.

V usage is TRBV7-6 and J usage is TRBJ2-7; D might be TRBD2 (7 bases). CDR1 and CDR2 from the germline V gene are SGHVS and FNYEAQ. This CDR3 is 14 amino acids long. V lost 3 bases to trimming and J lost 4 bases, with 13 bases between them. CDR3 loop: CASSLDRGAYEQYF. The CDR3 DNA sequence: TGTGCCAGCAGCTTGGACCGGGGGGCTTACGAGCAGTACTTC.